These 16 T cell receptor beta chains were all obtained from the same sample, sequenced in a study of blood T cell repertoires in COVID-19. Using immunoSEQ multiplex PCR, the repertoire was profiled, and TCRdb retains in-frame clones only, with some absent. The profile shows 90,000 to 110,000 clones, 75% to 90% of them singletons. The specimen was peripheral blood. The source is a woman in her sixties with acute or convalescent COVID-19.

The chain recombines TRBV4-2 with TRBJ2-2, with 7 bases lining up with TRBD2. The J segment lost 2 bases and the V segment lost 0 bases, leaving 12 bases of the junction unmatched. The CDR3 runs to 19 residues. Germline CDR1 reads LGHNA; CDR2 reads YNFKEQ. The CDR3 spells CASSQDGDLAAINTGELFF. Written as DNA, the CDR3 is TGTGCCAGCAGCCAAGATGGTGACCTAGCGGCGATAAACACCGGGGAGCTGTTTTTT.

This clone is a singleton in its sample. V is TRBV10-3 and J is TRBJ1-2; 7 bases are a match to TRBD1. In germline, CDR1 is ENHRY, CDR2 SYGVKD. This CDR3 has 14 residues. V dropped 6 bases and J dropped 4; count of bases not matched to a gene: 8. CDR3 region: CAISETGPGYGYTF. The DNA of the CDR3 is TGTGCCATCAGCGAGACAGGGCCGGGCTATGGCTACACCTTC.

The rearrangement links TRBV7-9 to TRBJ1-5; TRBD1 matches 10 bases. Germline V gene sequence: CDR1 SEHNR, CDR2 FQNEAQ (reference sequence). Trimming cost V 5 bases and J 5 bases; bases outside gene matches: 6. This CDR3 region has 15 residues. The CDR3 nucleotides read TGTGCCAGCAGCCATGACAGGGGGCTAGATCAGCCCCAGCATTTT. It encodes CASSHDRGLDQPQHF. The full variable domain, its missing parts supplied by reference TRBV7-9 and TRBJ1-5, is DTGVSQNPRHKITKRGQNVTFRCDPISEHNRLYWYRQTLGQGPEFLTYFQNEAQLEKSRLLSDRFSAERPKGSFSTLEIQRTEQGDSAMYLCASSHDRGLDQPQHFGDGTRLSIL.

The chain has TRBV9 and TRBJ2-6, with 8 bases matching TRBD1. The junction had 1 base not matched to a gene; V was cut back by 5 bases and J by 0 bases. The CDR3 is made up of 15 amino acids. Per germline, CDR1 SGDLS and CDR2 YYNGEE. The CDR3 DNA sequence: TGTGCCAGCAGACAGGGGGGCTCTGGGGCCAACGTCCTGACTTTC. Translated, it gives CASRQGGSGANVLTF.

The chain has TRBV6-1 and TRBJ2-3, with 8 positions matching TRBD2. The CDR3 loop spans 13 amino acids. Germline V gene sequence: CDR1 MNHNS, CDR2 SASEGT. The trim removed 1 base at V and 13 bases at J, leaving 7 bases unmatched. CDR3 protein: CASSEVGGTRKYF. The CDR3 DNA reads as TGTGCCAGCAGTGAAGTGGGGGGGACTAGGAAGTATTTT.

This clone was seen only a few times. This chain links TRBV28 with TRBJ1-5; TRBD1 aligns across 7 bases. The CDR3 sequence is 18 residues long. The J segment lost 0 bases and the V segment lost 6 bases, leaving 14 bases of the junction unmatched. Germline-derived CDR1 and CDR2 are MDHEN and SYDVKM. DNA for the CDR3: TGTGCCAGCAGACTCAGGGGGTATAACCCTTATAGCAATCAGCCCCAGCATTTT. The encoded protein is CASRLRGYNPYSNQPQHF.

This clone has just a few counts. J is TRBJ1-2 and V is TRBV20-1; D call uncertain. The CDR3 consists of 14 residues. CDR1 and CDR2 from the germline V gene are DFQATT and SNEGSKA (reference sequence). Deletions cut 4 bases from V and 6 bases from J, with 18 bases between. The CDR3, as DNA: TGCAGTGCTATTGAGAATTACGCGGTCGATGGCTACACCTTC. Its protein product is CSAIENYAVDGYTF.

The chain carries TRBV5-1 and TRBJ2-7, with TRBD1 as a possible D gene (10 bases). Germline V gene data show CDR1 as SGHRS and CDR2 as YFSETQ. This CDR3 region has 19 residues. Trimming shortened V by 4 bases and J by 5 bases, and 31 bases separated the two germline ends. The CDR3 DNA reads TGCGCCAGCAGCGGAGCGCGGATGGGACAGGGGAGCGGGGGGAACGAGCAGTACTTC. Translating gives CASSGARMGQGSGGNEQYF. Combining the CDR3 with reference TRBV5-1 and TRBJ2-7 gives the whole variable domain KAGVTQTPRYLIKTRGQQVTLSCSPISGHRSVSWYQQTPGQGLQFLFEYFSETQRNKGNFPGRFSGRQFSNSRSEMNVSTLELGDSALYLCASSGARMGQGSGGNEQYFGPGTRLTVT.

The rearrangement uses TRBV2 and TRBJ2-5; no definite D call. Germline CDR1 is SNHLY and CDR2 is FYNNEI. V shed 7 bases and J shed 10 bases, with 19 bases lying between them. The CDR3 covers 13 residues. The CDR3 reads CASMGTVNGLQYF. CDR3 bases: TGTGCCAGCATGGGCACAGTTAATGGGCTCCAGTACTTC.

This chain uses TRBV7-9 with TRBJ1-2, with TRBD1 matching 10 bases. Germline lookup yields CDR1 SEHNR and CDR2 FQNEAQ (reference sequence). V dropped 5 bases and J dropped 4; count of bases not matched to a gene: 7. The CDR3 is 15 residues long. CDR3 bases: TGTGCCAGCAGCACTCCGGACAGGGGGTCCTATGGCTACACCTTC. This gives the protein CASSTPDRGSYGYTF.

Remarks on this clone: In the same sample, other DNA sequences code for this CDR3. This chain links TRBV18 with TRBJ1-1; D unclear. Germline loops: CDR1 KGHSH, CDR2 LQKENI. The CDR3 is made up of 14 amino acids. The V end was cut by 3 bases, the J end by 2 bases, with 10 bases between. As DNA, the CDR3 is TGTGCCAGCTCACCTGGACTGAAAAACACTGAAGCTTTCTTT. It yields the protein CASSPGLKNTEAFF.

The chain employs TRBV6-5 and TRBJ1-1, with TRBD1 identical over 7 bases. V shed 10 bases, J shed 6 bases, and the junction held 11 bases outside the gene matches. Germline V gene data show CDR1 as MNHEY and CDR2 as SVGAGI. CDR3 size: 13 residues. CDR3 region: CATAGQQESEAFF. The CDR3 DNA is TGTGCCACGGCGGGACAGCAGGAATCTGAAGCTTTCTTT.

The chain employs TRBV2 and TRBJ1-3; no definite D call. Germline V lookup: CDR1 SNHLY, CDR2 FYNNEI. Between the trimmed V and J ends, which lost 7 bases and 12 bases, there was a span of 22 bases. The CDR3 consists of 14 residues. The CDR3 loop is CASIAKMVRTRIYF. CDR3 DNA sequence: TGTGCCAGCATTGCCAAAATGGTTCGTACTCGCATATATTTT.

This sequence joins TRBV18 and TRBJ2-6, with no clear D. The V gene's germline CDR1 is KGHSH and CDR2 LQKENI. Trimming pared 4 bases from V and 6 bases from J, leaving 13 bases between. The CDR3 contains 15 residues. CDR3 residues: CASSLQEFEANVLTF. CDR3 DNA sequence: TGTGCCAGCTCACTTCAGGAATTTGAGGCCAACGTCCTGACTTTC.

This chain joins TRBV5-1 and TRBJ2-1, with 8 bases identical to TRBD2. The CDR3 is 16 amino acids. CDR1 is SGHRS and CDR2 is YFSETQ in the germline V gene. Unmatched junction bases numbered 7, after V lost 1 base and J lost 4 bases. The CDR3 DNA sequence: TGCGCCAGCAGCTTGACAGCGGGAGTATCTTACAATGAGCAGTTCTTC. Its protein is CASSLTAGVSYNEQFF. The full variable domain, with the rest looked up from reference TRBV5-1 and TRBJ2-1, is KAGVTQTPRYLIKTRGQQVTLSCSPISGHRSVSWYQQTPGQGLQFLFEYFSETQRNKGNFPGRFSGRQFSNSRSEMNVSTLELGDSALYLCASSLTAGVSYNEQFFGPGTRLTVL.

The V call is TRBV19, the J call TRBJ1-1, with D unclear. The CDR3 is made up of 9 amino acids. Germline CDR1 LNHDA, CDR2 SQIVND (reference sequence). Trimming removed 8 bases from V and 10 bases from J, with 8 bases in between. The CDR3 nucleotides are TGTGCCAGTGGAGGAGGAGCTTTCTTT. It is translated as CASGGGAFF.